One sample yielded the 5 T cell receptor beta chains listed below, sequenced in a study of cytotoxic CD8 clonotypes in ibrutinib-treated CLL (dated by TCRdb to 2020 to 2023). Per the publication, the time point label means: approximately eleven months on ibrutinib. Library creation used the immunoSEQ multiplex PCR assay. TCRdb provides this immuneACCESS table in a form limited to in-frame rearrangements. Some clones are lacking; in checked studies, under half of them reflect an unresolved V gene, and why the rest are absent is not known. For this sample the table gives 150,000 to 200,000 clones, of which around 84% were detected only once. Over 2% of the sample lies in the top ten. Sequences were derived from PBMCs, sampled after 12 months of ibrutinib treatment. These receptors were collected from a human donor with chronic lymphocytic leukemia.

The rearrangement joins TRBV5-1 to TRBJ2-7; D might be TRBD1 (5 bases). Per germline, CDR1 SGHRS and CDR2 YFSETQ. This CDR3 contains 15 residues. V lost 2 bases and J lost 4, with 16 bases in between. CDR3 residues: CASSFAEVGAYEQYF. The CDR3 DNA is TGCGCCAGCAGCTTTGCCGAGGTTGGGGCTTACGAGCAGTACTTC.

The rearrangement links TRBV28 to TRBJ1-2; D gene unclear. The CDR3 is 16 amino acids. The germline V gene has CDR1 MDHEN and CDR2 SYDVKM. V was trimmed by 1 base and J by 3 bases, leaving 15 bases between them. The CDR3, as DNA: TGTGCCAGCAGTTTATCGGCTTCCGGGCCGGACTATGGCTACACCTTC. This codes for CASSLSASGPDYGYTF.

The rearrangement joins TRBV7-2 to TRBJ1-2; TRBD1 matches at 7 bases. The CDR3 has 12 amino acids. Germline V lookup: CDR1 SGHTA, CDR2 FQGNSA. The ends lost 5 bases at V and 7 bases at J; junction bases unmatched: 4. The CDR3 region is CASSLDRAGYTF. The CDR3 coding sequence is TGTGCCAGCAGCCTAGACAGGGCTGGCTACACCTTC. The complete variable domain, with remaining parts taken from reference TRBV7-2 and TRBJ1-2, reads GAGVSQSPSNKVTEKGKDVELRCDPISGHTALYWYRQSLGQGLEFLIYFQGNSAPDKSGLPSDRFSAERTGGSVSTLTIQRTQQEDSAVYLCASSLDRAGYTFGSGTRLTVV.

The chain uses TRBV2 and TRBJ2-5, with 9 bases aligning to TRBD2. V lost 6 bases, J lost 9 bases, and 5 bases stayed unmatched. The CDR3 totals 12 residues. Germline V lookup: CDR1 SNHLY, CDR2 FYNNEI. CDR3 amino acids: CASRSGGRAQYF. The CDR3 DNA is TGTGCCAGCAGGAGCGGGGGGCGGGCCCAGTACTTC.

CDR3 nucleotide sequence: TGCGCCAGCAGTCGGTTAGGAGATCGCACAGATACGCAGTATTTT. Residues: CASSRLGDRTDTQYF. This rearrangement joins TRBV5-1 to TRBJ2-3; D is undetermined. The CDR3 runs 15 residues. Germline V gene sequence: CDR1 SGHRS, CDR2 YFSETQ. V lost 5 bases to trimming and J lost 1 base, with 14 bases between them.